This TCR beta chain emerged from a study of cytomegalovirus exposure and HLA in healthy donors. Study summary: A previous analysis identified fewer than 130 million unique TCR beta sequences derived from some 170 million T cells. Study results and limitations: Later on, a genetic analysis was performed. It linked a missense variant in DCLRE1C with V- and J-gene trimming of TCR beta. Among TCR beta chains, those listed as cytomegalovirus-associated numbered approximately 150.

The PCR ran on 60 Vbeta and 13 Jbeta primers. Sequenced by immunoSEQ multiplex PCR; TCRdb stores in-frame clones only, minus some. The sample comprises about 180,000 clones, approximately 78% of which are singletons, and approximately 2.4% rests with the top ten. Germline values: CDR1 MNHEY, CDR2 SMNVEV (reference sequence). CDR3 size: 13 residues. Trimming took 4 bases from V and 8 from J; bases not matched to a gene: 4. This clone was observed a handful of times. Its antigen is unidentified. Material: PBMCs. The receptor comes from a male donor in good health and CMV-seronegative. V usage is TRBV27 and J usage is TRBJ1-2; 10 positions match TRBD1. This chain's CDR3 is CASSSWTGGGYTF. CDR3 nucleotides: TGTGCCAGCAGTTCCTGGACAGGGGGAGGCTACACCTTC.